Shown below are 10 T cell receptor beta chains from a single sample sequenced in a study of T-cell reconstitution after alpha-beta-depleted transplantation in children. TCRbeta library construction was performed incorporating unique molecular identifiers. MiXCR was run by TCRdb on the PCR reads, yielding one entry per CDR3 protein. The sample records almost 500,000 distinct CDR3 sequences, roughly an eighth being singletons. The sequences come from PBMCs from the stem cell graft donor, collected from the stem cell graft. The source is a human donor who donated a stem cell graft to a child with combined immunodeficiency.

This clonotype was counted a few times. The chain carries TRBV12-3 or TRBV12-4 and TRBJ2-2; 9 nucleotides line up with TRBD1. V lost 6 bases, J lost 7 bases, and 6 bases stayed unmatched. The CDR3 is 14 amino acids. The CDR3 sequence is CASRQQGASGELFF. The CDR3 coding sequence is TGTGCCAGCAGACAACAGGGGGCGAGCGGGGAGCTGTTTTTT.

This clonotype was detected a few times. The rearrangement joins TRBV10-3 to TRBJ2-1; 8 nucleotides agree with TRBD2. V lost 6 bases, J lost 6 bases, and 13 bases stayed unmatched. CDR3 length: 16 amino acids. Germline CDR1 and CDR2: ENHRY and SYGVKD. The CDR3 DNA follows: TGTGCCATCAGCCCAAATAGCGGGAAAAGTATCAATGAGCAGTTCTTC. It is translated as CAISPNSGKSINEQFF.

In this sample, this clonotype turned up a few times. V gene TRBV10-3 combines with J gene TRBJ2-3, with TRBD1 as a possible D gene (5 bases). The CDR3 is 15 residues long. Per germline, CDR1 ENHRY and CDR2 SYGVKD. Trimming took 5 bases from V and 3 from J, leaving 15 bases between them. The CDR3 spells CAISSMTVETDTQYF. The CDR3 coding sequence is TGTGCCATCAGTTCGATGACAGTCGAGACAGATACGCAGTATTTT.

The chain joins TRBV11-3 to TRBJ2-3; 10 positions agree with TRBD2. The V segment lost 5 bases and the J segment 3 bases; nucleotides outside the gene matches: 8. Germline CDR1 reads SGHNT; CDR2 reads YENEEA. This CDR3 is 16 amino acids long. Here the CDR3 DNA reads TGTGCCAGCAGCGGCGGCGTGGGACTAGCGACAGATACGCAGTATTTT. This translates into CASSGGVGLATDTQYF.

This clonotype has just a few counts. This rearrangement joins TRBV12-3 or TRBV12-4 to TRBJ1-5, with 7 nucleotides matching TRBD1. J lost 6 bases, V lost 6 bases, and 5 bases had no gene match. The CDR3 has 13 amino acids. The DNA of the CDR3 is TGTGCCAGCAGCGACAGGGAGCGTCAGCCCCAGCATTTT. Translation: CASSDRERQPQHF.

This clonotype was detected ten times or more. The V gene is TRBV28, the J gene TRBJ2-1, with 9 bases aligning to TRBD1. The CDR3 has 21 amino acids. The germline V gene has CDR1 MDHEN and CDR2 SYDVKM. Trimming at V came to 4 bases and at J to 3 bases, leaving 22 bases not matched to a gene. This CDR3 reads CASSSPPSYPGTGTNYNEQFF. DNA of the CDR3: TGTGCCAGCAGTTCACCCCCCTCCTATCCCGGGACAGGGACCAACTACAATGAGCAGTTCTTC. Based on the CDR3 plus reference TRBV28 and TRBJ2-1, the full variable domain is DVKVTQSSRYLVKRTGEKVFLECVQDMDHENMFWYRQDPGLGLRLIYFSYDVKMKEKGDIPEGYSVSREKKERFSLILESASTNQTSMYLCASSSPPSYPGTGTNYNEQFFGPGTRLTVL.

This chain joins TRBV27 and TRBJ2-7; D not resolved. V was pared by 0 bases and J by 3 bases, with 9 bases between. CDR1 and CDR2 from the germline V gene are MNHEY and SMNVEV (reference sequence). The CDR3 length is 14 residues. CDR3 nucleotides: TGTGCCAGCAGTTTATCTAGTTCCTTCTACGAGCAGTACTTC. Translating gives CASSLSSSFYEQYF.

There are a few counts of this clonotype. V usage is TRBV4-3 and J usage is TRBJ2-7; no firm D call. V lost 0 bases to trimming and J lost 1 base, with 13 bases between them. The CDR3 is made up of 16 amino acids. Germline V gene lookup returns CDR1 LGHNA and CDR2 YSLEER. The CDR3 coding sequence is TGCGCCAGCAGCCAAGATAGTTCCGGTTTTTCCTACGAGCAGTACTTC. The encoded protein is CASSQDSSGFSYEQYF.

In nucleotides, the CDR3 is TGTGCCAGCAGGGGGACTAGCCCCGCTAGAGAGACCCAGTACTTC. The encoded protein is CASRGTSPARETQYF. This chain links TRBV11-2 with TRBJ2-5, with 9 bases aligning to TRBD2. The germline CDR1 and CDR2 sequences are SGHAT and FQNNGV. This CDR3 spans 15 amino acids. With 6 bases clipped from V and 4 bases from J, the junction kept 9 bases outside the gene matches.

This clonotype was counted only a few times. The V and J genes are TRBV29-1 and TRBJ1-1; D unclear. Germline V CDR1 and CDR2: SQVTM, ANQGSEA. The CDR3 totals 13 residues. V was trimmed by 2 bases and J by 1 base, leaving 8 bases between them. The CDR3 protein is CSVEPRPNTEAFF. The CDR3 DNA follows: TGCAGCGTTGAACCGAGACCGAACACTGAAGCTTTCTTT.